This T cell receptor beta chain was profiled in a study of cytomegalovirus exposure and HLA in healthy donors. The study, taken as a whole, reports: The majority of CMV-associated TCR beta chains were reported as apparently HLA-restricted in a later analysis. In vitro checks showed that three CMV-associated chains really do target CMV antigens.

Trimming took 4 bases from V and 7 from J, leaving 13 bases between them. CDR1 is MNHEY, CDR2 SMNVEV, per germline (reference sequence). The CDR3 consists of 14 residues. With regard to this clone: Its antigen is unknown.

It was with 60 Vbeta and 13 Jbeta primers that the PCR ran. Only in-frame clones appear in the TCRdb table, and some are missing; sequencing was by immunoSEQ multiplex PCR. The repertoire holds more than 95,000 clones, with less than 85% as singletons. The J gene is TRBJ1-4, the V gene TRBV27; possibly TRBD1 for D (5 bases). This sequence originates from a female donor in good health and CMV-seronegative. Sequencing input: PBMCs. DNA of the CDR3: TGTGCCAGCAGTTGGACAAGGGCCGGTGAAAAACTGTTTTTT. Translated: CASSWTRAGEKLFF.